This T cell receptor beta chain was sequenced in a study of blood T cells in healthy people across ages. J lost 2 bases, V lost 6 bases, and 4 bases had no gene match. The germline V gene encodes CDR1 MNHNS and CDR2 SASEGT. There are 14 residues in the CDR3. In terms of origin and age, donors were healthy Caucasian individuals from Russia aged about 6 to 90. A minimum of 6 micrograms of total RNA was extracted per sample. Points from the study as a whole: It was the long-lived donors that had more naive CD4+ cells and higher diversity than aged donors. Getting older went along with TCR beta diversity per million T cells dropping roughly linearly.

In the case of this clonotype: As yet, its antigen is unknown.

Sample-barcoded 5' priming and a J-beta primer mix drove a second PCR of 7 to 11 cycles. Each CDR3 protein is one row after TCRdb ran MiXCR on the 5' RACE reads. This repertoire shows 650,000 to 900,000 distinct CDR3 sequences, roughly 60% found once; its top ten account for roughly a quarter. The gene calls are TRBV6-1 and TRBJ2-5, with 9 positions matching TRBD1. The receptor comes from a man aged 25 to 40 in good health. Source material: blood. The CDR3 nucleotides read TGTGCCAGCAGGCTGGGACAGGGTCAAGAGACCCAGTACTTC. It translates to CASRLGQGQETQYF.